Listed here are 10 T cell receptor beta chains from one sample, sequenced in a study of T cell responses to AZD1222 COVID-19 vaccine. Here immunoSEQ multiplex PCR was the method, and the copy in TCRdb shows in-frame clones only, minus some. The sample includes about 140,000 clones, roughly 93% of them seen just once. This specimen was peripheral blood, taken after recovery from COVID-19. The receptors here all came from an adult who had recovered from COVID-19.

In nucleotides, the CDR3 is TGTGCCACCAGCAGCTCACGGGGGGCAGGGGGCCTCTACGAGCAGTACTTC. It is translated as CATSSSRGAGGLYEQYF. V and J are TRBV15 and TRBJ2-7, with D possibly TRBD1 on 8 matching bases. Trimming pared 3 bases from V and 3 bases from J, leaving 21 bases between. The CDR3 length is 17 residues. Germline V gene lookup returns CDR1 LNHNV and CDR2 YYDKDF (reference sequence).

The chain uses TRBV11-3 and TRBJ2-7, with 9 bases matching TRBD1. The CDR3 runs to 17 residues. The germline CDR1 and CDR2 sequences are SGHNT and YENEEA. V was pared by 5 bases and J by 1 base, with 12 bases of the junction left unmatched. CDR3 nucleotides: TGTGCCAGCAGCCCCGGGACAGGGCTTTTCGGGTCCTACGAGCAGTACTTC. This gives the protein CASSPGTGLFGSYEQYF.

The chain is built from TRBV19 and TRBJ2-1; the match to TRBD2 covers 10 bases. J lost 6 bases, V lost 9 bases, and 11 bases had no gene match. CDR1 and CDR2 (germline): LNHDA, SQIVND (reference sequence). CDR3 size: 15 residues. CDR3 in DNA: TGTGCCAGCGAACCACGAGGACTAGCGGTCAATGAGCAGTTCTTC. Translating gives CASEPRGLAVNEQFF.

V is TRBV2 and J is TRBJ2-7, with 11 bases lining up with TRBD2. V trimming: 4 bases; J trimming: 0 bases; junction bases outside the gene matches: 8. Germline V gene data show CDR1 as SNHLY and CDR2 as FYNNEI. The CDR3 has 17 amino acids. DNA of the CDR3: TGTGCCAGCAGTGCGGTGGCTAGCGGGAGGAGCTCCTACGAGCAGTACTTC. Protein product: CASSAVASGRSSYEQYF.

The rearrangement joins TRBV27 to TRBJ2-1, with D possibly matching TRBD2 (6 bases). Germline lookup yields CDR1 MNHEY and CDR2 SMNVEV (reference sequence). V was trimmed by 5 bases and J by 0 bases, leaving 8 bases between them. The CDR3 is 14 amino acids. Here the CDR3 reads CASSLSGSYNEQFF. CDR3 nucleotides: TGTGCCAGCAGTCTTAGCGGCTCCTACAATGAGCAGTTCTTC.

This chain joins TRBV7-9 and TRBJ2-3; no clear D. CDR1 and CDR2 (germline): SEHNR, FQNEAQ (reference sequence). V was pared by 2 bases and J by 0 bases, with 9 bases between. The CDR3 covers 15 residues. DNA for the CDR3: TGTGCCAGCAGCTTAACTATGGTCAGCACAGATACGCAGTATTTT. Translation gives CASSLTMVSTDTQYF.

The chain combines TRBV4-1 with TRBJ1-2, with D uncertain. The CDR3 contains 13 residues. The V gene's germline CDR1 is MGHRA and CDR2 YSYEKL. V was pared by 5 bases and J by 2 bases, with 9 bases between. The CDR3 DNA reads as TGCGCCAGCAGCGAGACTGGAAACTATGGCTACACCTTC. Translation gives CASSETGNYGYTF.

The chain carries TRBV11-3 and TRBJ2-2; tentative D call: TRBD2 (5 bases). V lost 8 bases and J 3 bases, leaving 16 bases between the germline ends. Per germline, CDR1 SGHNT and CDR2 YENEEA. The CDR3 has 15 amino acids. The CDR3 DNA sequence: TGTGCCAGCTGTCAAGAGAAGGGAGACACCGGGGAGCTGTTTTTT. It specifies CASCQEKGDTGELFF.

The V gene is TRBV5-1, the J gene TRBJ2-1; D is possibly TRBD1 (6 bases). Trimming left V 2 bases short and J 6 bases short, with 9 bases between. CDR1 SGHRS and CDR2 YFSETQ come from the germline V gene. This CDR3 spans 13 amino acids. CDR3 in amino acids: CASSLGGSNEQFF. Here the CDR3 DNA reads TGCGCCAGCAGCTTAGGGGGTTCCAATGAGCAGTTCTTC.

The rearrangement uses TRBV19 and TRBJ1-1, with D maybe TRBD1 (6 bases). V was trimmed by 6 bases and J by 1 base, leaving 15 bases between them. This CDR3 region has 15 residues. Germline assignment: CDR1 LNHDA and CDR2 SQIVND (reference sequence). This CDR3 is CASRRPGHPNTEAFF. CDR3 DNA sequence: TGTGCCAGTAGGCGACCGGGACACCCGAACACTGAAGCTTTCTTT.